This T cell receptor (beta chain) was profiled in a study of OX40 agonist ivuxolimab in advanced cancers. For the study at large: In three patients, partial responses were observed, one with hepatocellular carcinoma and two with cutaneous melanoma. General observations from the study: Mean expanded clone counts were higher in CD8+ than CD4+ T cells.

About this clone itself: Its specificity is unknown.

Clones were read by immunoSEQ multiplex PCR, and TCRdb kept only the in-frame ones, dropping some. The sample records 5,500 to 6,000 clones, roughly 70% being singletons. Germline V lookup: CDR1 MNHEY, CDR2 SMNVEV (reference sequence). This CDR3 is 13 amino acids long. V was cut by 3 bases and J by 7 bases, with 12 bases left in between. This TCR derives from an adult with an advanced solid tumor such as melanoma, head and neck, liver or kidney cancer. The material sequenced was CD4+ or CD8+ T cells sorted from blood, taken in a trial of the OX40 agonist ivuxolimab. V gene TRBV27 combines with J gene TRBJ1-2; no reliable D call. The CDR3 sequence: CASSFRWGSGYTF. The CDR3 DNA is TGTGCCAGCAGTTTCCGTTGGGGATCTGGCTACACCTTC.